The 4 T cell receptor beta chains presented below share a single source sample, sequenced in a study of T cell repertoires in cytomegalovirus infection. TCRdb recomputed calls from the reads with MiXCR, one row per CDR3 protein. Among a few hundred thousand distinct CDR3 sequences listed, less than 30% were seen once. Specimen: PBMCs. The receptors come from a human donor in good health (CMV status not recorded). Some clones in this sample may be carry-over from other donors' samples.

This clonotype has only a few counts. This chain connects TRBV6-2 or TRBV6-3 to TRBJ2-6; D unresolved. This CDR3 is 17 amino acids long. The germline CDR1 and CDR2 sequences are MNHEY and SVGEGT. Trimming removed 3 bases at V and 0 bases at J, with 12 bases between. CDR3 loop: CASSYWSTHSGANVLTF. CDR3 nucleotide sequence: TGTGCCAGCAGTTATTGGTCGACCCACTCTGGGGCCAACGTCCTGACTTTC.

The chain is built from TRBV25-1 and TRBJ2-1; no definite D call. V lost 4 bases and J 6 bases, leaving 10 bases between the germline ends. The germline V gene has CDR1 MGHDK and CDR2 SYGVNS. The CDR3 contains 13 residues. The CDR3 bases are TGTGCCAGCAGTGGGCTAGGGCGCAATGAGCAGTTCTTC. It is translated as CASSGLGRNEQFF.

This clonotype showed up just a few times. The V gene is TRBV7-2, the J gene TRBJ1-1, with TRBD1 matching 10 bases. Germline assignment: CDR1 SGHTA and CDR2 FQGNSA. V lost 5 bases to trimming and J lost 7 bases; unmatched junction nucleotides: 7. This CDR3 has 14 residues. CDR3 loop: CASSLGQGEVEAFF. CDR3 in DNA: TGTGCCAGCAGCCTTGGACAGGGGGAGGTTGAAGCTTTCTTT. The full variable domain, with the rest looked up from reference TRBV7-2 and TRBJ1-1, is GAGVSQSPSNKVTEKGKDVELRCDPISGHTALYWYRQSLGQGLEFLIYFQGNSAPDKSGLPSDRFSAERTGGSVSTLTIQRTQQEDSAVYLCASSLGQGEVEAFFGQGTRLTVV.

The CDR3 reads CASSLSSGRVLRETQYF. The CDR3 nucleotides read TGTGCCAGCAGCTTAAGCAGCGGGAGGGTCCTAAGGGAGACCCAGTACTTC. This chain connects TRBV7-2 to TRBJ2-5; TRBD2 matches 10 bases. CDR1 and CDR2 (germline): SGHTA, FQGNSA. The V segment lost 2 bases and the J segment 5 bases; nucleotides outside the gene matches: 11. The CDR3 consists of 17 residues.